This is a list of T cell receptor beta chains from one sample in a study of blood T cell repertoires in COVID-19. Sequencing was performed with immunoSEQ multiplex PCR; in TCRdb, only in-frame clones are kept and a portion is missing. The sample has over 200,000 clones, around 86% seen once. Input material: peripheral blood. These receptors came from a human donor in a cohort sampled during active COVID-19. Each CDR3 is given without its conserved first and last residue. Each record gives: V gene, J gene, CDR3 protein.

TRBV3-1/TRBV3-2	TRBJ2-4	ASSQGSSGIEDIQY
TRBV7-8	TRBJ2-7	ASSYRRGYSYEQY
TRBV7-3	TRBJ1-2	ASSSGQGNGYT
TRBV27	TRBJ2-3	ASRLRTSSTDTQY
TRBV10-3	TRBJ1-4	AISPGQGATNEKLF
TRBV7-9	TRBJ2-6	ASSYTGANVLT
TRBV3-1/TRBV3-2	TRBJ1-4	ASSQDLGQGVREKLF
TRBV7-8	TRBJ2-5	ASSRSGPSGETQY
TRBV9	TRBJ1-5	ASSNLDSYQPQH
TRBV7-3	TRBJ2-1	ASSLEQDEQF
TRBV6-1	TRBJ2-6	ASSAGLAGSSAWANVLT
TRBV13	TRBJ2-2	ASRSTGGTGELF
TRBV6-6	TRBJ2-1	ASSYSVNEQF
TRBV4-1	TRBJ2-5	ASSQRAHSTGDETQY
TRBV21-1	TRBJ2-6	ASYRISGANVLT
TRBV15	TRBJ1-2	ATSRDGDSNYGYT
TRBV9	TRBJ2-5	ASSVDSSGVQETQY
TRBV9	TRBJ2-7	ASSADSSYEQY
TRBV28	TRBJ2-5	ASSPTGAEETQY
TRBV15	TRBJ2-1	ATSRDRGEQF
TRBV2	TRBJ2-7	ASSANSYEQY
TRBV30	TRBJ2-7	AWGHSYEQY
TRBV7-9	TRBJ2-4	ASSLHGQRNIQY
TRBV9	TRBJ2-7	ASSVEGGRAYEQY
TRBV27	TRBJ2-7	ASSFRRYYEQY
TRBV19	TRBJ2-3	ASSPTSGRYGDTQY
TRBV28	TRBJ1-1	ASSMLDRDDTEAF
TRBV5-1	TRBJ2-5	ASSSIKLAGGRETQY
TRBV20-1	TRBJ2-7	SASVARTGENEQY
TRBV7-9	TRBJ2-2	ASTRGTGELF
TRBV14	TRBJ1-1	ASSQAQGGTEAF
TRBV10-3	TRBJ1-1	AIRPGQGVGNTEAF
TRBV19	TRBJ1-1	ASSSGGTGETEAF
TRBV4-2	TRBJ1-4	ASSQTAGDWFEKLF
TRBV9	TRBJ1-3	ASSTHQGVGNTIY
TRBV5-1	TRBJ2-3	ASTASGLSTDTQY
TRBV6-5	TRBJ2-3	ASSYGTDPYTQY
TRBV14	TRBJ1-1	ASSRRQVGTEAF
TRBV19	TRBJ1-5	ASTWAQGQPQH
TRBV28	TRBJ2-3	ASSLWGAYPDTQY
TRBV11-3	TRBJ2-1	ASSLEGQGRNEQF
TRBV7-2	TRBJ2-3	ASSLARLAGGGADTQY
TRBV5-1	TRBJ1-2	ASRGRTGDGYT
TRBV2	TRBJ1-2	ASSEALLVGT
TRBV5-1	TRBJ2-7	ASSWGSGSYEQY
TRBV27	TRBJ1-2	ASSLSQGRLGPTGYT
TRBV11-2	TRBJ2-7	ASAFVGQSD
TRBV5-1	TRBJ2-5	ASSTWTGVGETQY
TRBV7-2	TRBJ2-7	ASSPGTRPPEQY
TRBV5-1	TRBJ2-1	ASSLGRAQYNEQF
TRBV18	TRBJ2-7	ASSPGLAGGTEQY
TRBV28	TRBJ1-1	ASRRPRVRAEAF
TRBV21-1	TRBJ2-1	ASSKESGCSYNEQF
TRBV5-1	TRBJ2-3	ASSLATTSGTKD